The 21 T cell receptor beta chains given below trace back to one sample, sequenced in a study of CD8+CD57+ T cells in acquired aplastic anemia. Genomic DNA templated the TCR beta VDJ and CDR3 profiling. TCRdb reprocessed the reads via MiXCR and lists one record per CDR3 protein. The repertoire holds 200,000 to 300,000 distinct CDR3 sequences, with 65% to 90% as singletons. Whoever was chosen for sequencing had shown CD8+CD57+ cell expansion by flow cytometry. Sequencing was carried out using sorted CD4+, CD8+, or CD8+CD57+ T cells (not recorded which) from PBMCs. Receptor source: a human donor with aplastic anemia.

In the case of this clonotype: A much larger clonotype is one base distant, so this may be a read error. V gene TRBV2 combines with J gene TRBJ2-3, with D maybe TRBD2 (6 bases). Trimming left V 1 base short and J 6 bases short, with 11 bases between. Looked up from germline, CDR1 is SNHLY and CDR2 is FYNNEI. The CDR3 length is 14 residues. This chain's CDR3 is CASSEEGGPDTQYF. For the CDR3, the DNA is TGTGCCAGCAGTGAAGAGGGAGGTCCCGATACGCAGTATTTT.

Note on this clonotype: The CDR3 ends on some other residue instead of the conserved phenylalanine or tryptophan, so this is likely a read error. The limits of the CDR3 on the DNA are not certain, so only TCRdb's listed CDR3 is given. V is TRBV2 and J is TRBJ2-5; the listed D gene, TRBD1, was not tested against the DNA. The germline V gene encodes CDR1 SNHLY and CDR2 FYNNEI. The CDR3 is 15 amino acids long, termini counted. The CDR3 sequence is CASGPGGTGTENQCP.

To note about this clonotype: Germline and junction disagree at one end, which may indicate a read error. The gene calls are TRBV7-3 and TRBJ2-7; no definite D call. CDR3 length equals 11 residues. Germline V gene sequence: CDR1 SGHTA, CDR2 FQGTGA. CDR3 amino acids: CARGFRHAQCF. Written as DNA, the CDR3 is TGTGCCCGTGGGTTCAGACACGCGCAGTGCTTC. Full variable domain (rest looked up from reference TRBV7-3 and TRBJ2-7): GAGVSQTPSNKVTEKGKYVELRCDPISGHTALYWYRQSLGQGPEFLIYFQGTGAADDSGLPNDRFFAVRPEGSVSTLKIQRTERGDSAVYLCARGFRHAQCFGPGTRLTVT.

Notes on this clonotype: Given the absence of the conserved phenylalanine or tryptophan at the CDR3 end, a read error is likely. Because the CDR3's place on the DNA is in doubt, the DNA is left out and the CDR3 is given as listed by TCRdb. V gene TRBV2 combines with J gene TRBJ2-7; the table's D call of TRBD1 was not tested on the DNA. The CDR3 is made up of 15 amino acids, end residues included. Germline CDR1 and CDR2: SNHLY and FYNNEI. The CDR3 reads CASSDGGGGAYEQDL.

This chain joins TRBV11-2 and TRBJ1-5, with D hard to call. V was cut by 4 bases and J by 4 bases, with 20 bases left in between. CDR1 and CDR2 from the germline V gene are SGHAT and FQNNGV. The CDR3 length is 17 residues. The CDR3 sequence: CASSSTTGPLSNQPQHF. The CDR3 DNA reads as TGTGCCAGCAGCTCAACGACCGGCCCACTCAGTAATCAGCCCCAGCATTTT.

This clonotype was recorded once. The junction differs from germline at one of its ends, possibly a read error. This chain uses TRBV2 with TRBJ1-2; maybe TRBD1 (6 bases). The CDR3 spans 13 residues. Germline CDR1 reads SNHLY; CDR2 reads FYNNEI. CDR3: CASSLEGGYGYKF. CDR3 nucleotides: TGTGCCAGCAGCTTAGAGGGGGGCTATGGCTACAAATTC.

Comment on this clonotype: As the CDR3 is not closed by the conserved phenylalanine or tryptophan, this likely results from a read error. The rearrangement uses TRBV7-8 and TRBJ2-1, with D perhaps matching TRBD1 or TRBD2 (5 bases each). V was pared by 3 bases and J by 13 bases, with 16 bases between. In germline, CDR1 is SGHVS, CDR2 FQNEAQ. This CDR3 has 13 amino acids. Written as DNA, the CDR3 is TGTGCCAGCAGCTTTCGTCCAGAGGGGAGACAGTTCTCC. Encoded protein: CASSFRPEGRQFS.

A few counts support this clonotype. At one of its ends the junction is not consistent with the germline gene, which may arise from a read error. V gene TRBV9 combines with J gene TRBJ1-4, with TRBD1 matching over 7 bases. This CDR3 spans 12 amino acids. Germline V CDR1 and CDR2: SGDLS, YYNGEE. The CDR3 DNA reads as TGTGCCAGCGGGACAGCGGGGGACATACAGTATTTC. Residues: CASGTAGDIQYF.

This clonotype was recorded a few times. The chain uses TRBV2 and TRBJ2-1, with TRBD2 matching 7 bases. The germline V gene encodes CDR1 SNHLY and CDR2 FYNNEI. This CDR3 has 13 amino acids. The V gene end was trimmed by 3 bases and the J gene end by 8 bases; junction bases not matched to a gene: 4. Here the CDR3 DNA reads TGTGCCAGCAGTGAGGGGGGGTCGCATGAGCAGTTCTTC. It codes for CASSEGGSHEQFF.

CDR3 loop: CASSRSWTSSNEQFF. In DNA form, the CDR3 reads TGTGCCAGTAGCAGGAGCTGGACTTCTTCCAATGAGCAGTTCTTC. The rearrangement uses TRBV15 and TRBJ2-1; D is perhaps TRBD2 (5 bases). Germline V gives CDR1 LNHNV, CDR2 YYDKDF (reference sequence). V shed 10 bases and J shed 6 bases, with 22 bases lying between them. The CDR3 is 15 amino acids. Variable domain in full (rest from reference TRBV15 and TRBJ2-1): DAMVIQNPRYQVTQFGKPVTLSCSQTLNHNVMYWYQQKSSQAPKLLFHYYDKDFNNEADTPDNFQSRRPNTSFCFLDIRSPGLGDTAMYLCASSRSWTSSNEQFFGPGTRLTVL.

The CDR3 spells CASSHDRLGRQPQHF. The DNA of the CDR3 is TGTGCCAGCAGCCATGATAGATTAGGACGTCAGCCCCAGCATTTT. The gene calls are TRBV7-9 and TRBJ1-5; D ambiguous. In germline, CDR1 is SEHNR, CDR2 FQNEAQ (reference sequence). V gave up 5 bases and J gave up 6 bases, with 17 bases separating them. The CDR3 has 15 residues.

This chain links TRBV7-8 with TRBJ2-3; 10 nucleotides align to TRBD1. The CDR3 extends over 15 amino acids. Per germline, CDR1 SGHVS and CDR2 FQNEAQ. V dropped 5 bases and J dropped 4; count of bases not matched to a gene: 6. The CDR3 loop reads CASSGWDRGPDTQYF. The DNA for the CDR3 is TGTGCCAGCAGCGGATGGGACAGGGGACCAGATACGCAGTATTTT. The variable domain in full, completed from reference TRBV7-8 and TRBJ2-3, reads GAGVSQSPRYKVAKRGQDVALRCDPISGHVSLFWYQQALGQGPEFLTYFQNEAQLDKSGLPSDRFFAERPEGSVSTLKIQRTQQEDSAVYLCASSGWDRGPDTQYFGPGTRLTVL.

The chain is built from TRBV2 and TRBJ2-1; possible D gene TRBD2, 7 bases. The CDR3 covers 15 residues. Germline lookup yields CDR1 SNHLY and CDR2 FYNNEI. With 4 bases removed from V and 5 bases from J, the gap between germline ends came to 15 bases. Here the CDR3 DNA reads TGTGCCAGCAGTGGGGCTGGGGGGGCCAACAATGAGCAGTTCTTC. It yields the protein CASSGAGGANNEQFF.

This sequence joins TRBV24-1 and TRBJ2-5; possible D gene TRBD1, 7 bases. Germline V gene sequence: CDR1 KGHDR, CDR2 SFDVKD. CDR3 length equals 14 residues. The ends were cut back, 5 bases at V and 4 bases at J, with 13 bases in the middle. The CDR3 region has the DNA TGTGCCACCAGTGGCGCAGGGGGGCGAGAGACCCAGTACTTC. Encoded protein: CATSGAGGRETQYF.

The chain has TRBV9 and TRBJ1-2; 9 positions agree with TRBD1. The CDR3 totals 15 residues. J was trimmed by 3 bases and V by 1 base; bases with no gene match: 4. In germline, CDR1 is SGDLS, CDR2 YYNGEE. The CDR3 loop is CASSVTGGLDYGYTF. As DNA, the CDR3 is TGTGCCAGCAGCGTAACAGGGGGCTTAGACTATGGCTACACCTTC.

The V call is TRBV7-2, the J call TRBJ1-4, with D unresolved. CDR3 size: 14 residues. The germline V gene has CDR1 SGHTA and CDR2 FQGNSA. V was trimmed by 1 base and J by 16 bases, leaving 19 bases between them. The CDR3 DNA sequence: TGTGCCAGCAGCTTAGTCTCAACTAATGAAACGCAGTTTTTT. Its translation: CASSLVSTNETQFF.

Comment on this clonotype: At one of its ends the junction is not consistent with the germline gene, which may arise from a read error. The rearrangement links TRBV7-2 to TRBJ2-5, with TRBD1 matching 7 bases. Germline V gene lookup returns CDR1 SGHTA and CDR2 FQGNSA. The CDR3 sequence is 14 residues long. This CDR3 is CATSTRQGQQPHNF. The CDR3 DNA reads as TGTGCCACCAGCACCAGACAGGGACAACAGCCCCACAACTTC.

Remarks on this clonotype: No conserved phenylalanine or tryptophan ends this CDR3, so it is likely a read error. V is TRBV7-9 and J is TRBJ2-1; 9 bases map to TRBD2. CDR3 length: 16 amino acids. In germline, CDR1 is SEHNR, CDR2 FQNEAQ (reference sequence). V shed 2 bases, J shed 8 bases, and the junction held 10 bases outside the gene matches. CDR3 in DNA: TGTGCCAGCAGCTTACAAATGAGCGGGGGGACTGATGAGCAGTTCTGC. Its protein product is CASSLQMSGGTDEQFC.

The rearrangement joins TRBV11-2 to TRBJ2-2; perhaps TRBD2 as D (6 bases). The CDR3 consists of 16 residues. CDR1 and CDR2 (germline): SGHAT, FQNNGV. CDR3 coding DNA: TGTGCTACCAGCTGGGGGGACGAGCCGAACACCGGGGAGCTGTTTTTT. Translation gives CATSWGDEPNTGELFF.

With regard to this clonotype: A junction end diverges from the germline sequence, so it may reflect a read error. The chain recombines TRBV9 with TRBJ1-5; TRBD1 might be the D (6 bases). Germline CDR1 SGDLS, CDR2 YYNGEE. The CDR3 extends over 13 amino acids. CDR3 coding DNA: TGTGCCAGCGGCCATACAGGGACTAATCACCAGCTTTTT. Translation gives CASGHTGTNHQLF.

Points on this clonotype: At one of its ends the junction is not consistent with the germline gene, which may arise from a read error. This chain connects TRBV9 to TRBJ2-3; TRBD2 might be the D (6 bases). The germline CDR1 and CDR2 sequences are SGDLS and YYNGEE. The CDR3 loop spans 14 amino acids. CDR3 in amino acids: CASSPGGGAATEYF. Written as DNA, the CDR3 is TGTGCCAGCAGCCCTGGGGGAGGTGCCGCTACGGAGTATTTT.